This T cell receptor (beta chain) was obtained from a study of neurological immune-mediated disorders. V was shortened by 5 bases and J by 2 bases, with 4 bases between the two germline ends. CDR3 length: 11 amino acids. TCRdb analysed the 5' RACE reads with MiXCR anew, one entry per CDR3 protein. The table records fewer than 45,000 distinct CDR3 sequences, nearly 7.5% of them present only once. This clonotype was recorded at least ten times. The sample taken for sequencing was PBMCs. J is TRBJ2-7 and V is TRBV12-3 or TRBV12-4, with no clear D. The receptor's source is a woman in her thirties or forties in good health. CDR3 DNA sequence: TGTGCCAGCAGTGCGACCTACGAGCAGTACTTC. This encodes CASSATYEQYF.